The rows below give T cell receptor beta chains drawn from one sample of a study of blood T cell repertoires in COVID-19. Libraries were prepared by immunoSEQ multiplex PCR; TCRdb keeps only in-frame clonotypes and omits some of them. The table lists around 56,000 clones, 90% of them singletons. Sequences were obtained from peripheral blood. The receptors shown here come from a man of 80 years or more with acute or convalescent COVID-19. Each CDR3 is given with its conserved first and last residue. Fields, in order: clone size, V gene, J gene, D gene, CDR3 DNA, CDR3 protein. The D gene is left open where the match is weak. Some rows have no size entry. The others give once, few or many, or a class for an expanded clone.

>NA|TRBV5-1|TRBJ2-3|TRBD2
TGCGCCAGCAGCTCAAGGACTAGCGGGGGGACAGATACGCAGTATTTT
CASSSRTSGGTDTQYF
>NA|TRBV5-1|TRBJ1-2|NA
TGCGCCAGCAGCTTGGTCCCTGGGGGGATTGACTATGGCTACACCTTC
CASSLVPGGIDYGYTF
>NA|TRBV19|TRBJ2-2|TRBD2
TGTGCCAGTAGTATAGGGCGGGGGGCCGGTCCCGGGGAGCTGTTTTTT
CASSIGRGAGPGELFF
>NA|TRBV5-6|TRBJ1-6|NA
TGTGCCAGCAGCTTGTGGGGGCCGGGTAATTCACCCCTCCACTTT
CASSLWGPGNSPLHF
>NA|TRBV6-5|TRBJ2-5|NA
TGTGCCAGCAGTTTTACAGGGATCCAAGAGACCCAGTACTTC
CASSFTGIQETQYF
>once|TRBV6-1|TRBJ1-6|TRBD1
TGTGCCAGCAGTGAAATTGGGACAGGGGGCGGTTCACCCCTCCACTTT
CASSEIGTGGGSPLHF
>once|TRBV19|TRBJ2-7|NA
TGTGCCAGTAGTATAGGTCCGGGTTCCTACGAGCAGTACTTC
CASSIGPGSYEQYF
>once|TRBV28|TRBJ1-6|TRBD1
TGTGCCAGCAACCCCCTGGACAGGGGGGATAATTCACCCCTCCACTTT
CASNPLDRGDNSPLHF
>once|TRBV6-5|TRBJ2-7|TRBD2
TGTGCCAGCAGTTCCGCCTCGGGGGGGACCTCCTACGAGCAGTACTTC
CASSSASGGTSYEQYF
>NA|TRBV7-9|TRBJ1-1|NA
TGTGCCAGCAGCTTCTCGAACACTGAAGCTTTCTTT
CASSFSNTEAFF
>NA|TRBV6-1|TRBJ2-7|NA
TGTGCCAGCAGTGAAGGGTGGGGAGGTATAAGCTCCTACGAGCAGTACTTC
CASSEGWGGISSYEQYF
>NA|TRBV3-1/TRBV3-2|TRBJ2-5|NA
TGTGCCAGCAGCCTTCGACGGAACGGGCAAGAGACCCAGTACTTC
CASSLRRNGQETQYF